The clone carrying this T cell receptor (beta chain) occurred a few times. The antigen remains undetermined. These data originate in a study of T cells after yellow fever vaccination. Study-level information: It was SMART-Seq v4 Ultra Low Input that prepared the fractions with low cell numbers. General study points: Researchers cautioned that FACS-sorted repertoires could harbor abundant clonotypes contaminating from the bulk population.

TCRdb re-called the 5' RACE reads through MiXCR, storing one row per CDR3 protein. The data contain under 400,000 distinct CDR3 sequences, 11% of them singletons. The CDR3 has 14 residues. Germline-derived CDR1 and CDR2 are LNHNV and YYDKDF (reference sequence). The V end was cut by 0 bases, the J end by 6 bases, with 10 bases between. This chain connects TRBV15 to TRBJ2-3; weak D call: TRBD2 (6 bases). This clonotype was sampled from a man younger than 35 who received the YFV17D yellow fever vaccine. Sequencing used PBMCs, obtained on the day of the first yellow fever vaccination. As DNA, the CDR3 is TGTGCCACCAGCAGAGATCTTGGGGGGGATACGCAGTATTTT. This gives the protein CATSRDLGGDTQYF.